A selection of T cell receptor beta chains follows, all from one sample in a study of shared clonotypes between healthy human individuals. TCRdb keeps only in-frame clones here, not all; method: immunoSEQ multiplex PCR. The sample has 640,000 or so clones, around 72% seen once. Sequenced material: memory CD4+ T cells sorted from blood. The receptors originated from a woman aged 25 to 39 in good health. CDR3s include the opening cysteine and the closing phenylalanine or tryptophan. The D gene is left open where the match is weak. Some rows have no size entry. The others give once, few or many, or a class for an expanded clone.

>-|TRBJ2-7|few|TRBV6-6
TGTGCCAGCAGTAGATCCAACTCGGGCTCCTACGAGCAGTACTTC
CASSRSNSGSYEQYF
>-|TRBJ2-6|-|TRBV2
TGTGCCAGCAGACAGGGTGGGGCCAACGTCCTGACTTTC
CASRQGGANVLTF
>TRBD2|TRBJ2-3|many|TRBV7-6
TGTGCCAGCAGCGGTGGGACTAGCTCAGATACGCAGTATTTT
CASSGGTSSDTQYF
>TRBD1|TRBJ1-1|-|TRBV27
TGTGCCAGCAGTTCGCCGGGACAGGGGTATGAAGCTTTCTTT
CASSSPGQGYEAFF
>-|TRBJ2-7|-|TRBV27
TGTGCCAGCAGTTTACAGGACAGCTCCTACGAGCAGTACTTC
CASSLQDSSYEQYF
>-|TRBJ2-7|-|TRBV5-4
TGTGCCAGCAGCTTGGGACCCGGGAACCACTACGAGCAGTACTTC
CASSLGPGNHYEQYF
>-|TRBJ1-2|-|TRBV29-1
TGCAGCGTCTCCCCTGTCCTCTACCATGGCTACACCTTC
CSVSPVLYHGYTF
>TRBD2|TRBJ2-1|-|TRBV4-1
TGCGCCAGCAGCCAAGTGGGACTAGCGGGAGATGAGCAGTTCTTC
CASSQVGLAGDEQFF
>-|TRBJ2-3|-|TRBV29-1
TGCAGCTCAGGGACCCCAAGCAATACGCAGTATTTT
CSSGTPSNTQYF
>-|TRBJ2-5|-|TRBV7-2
TGTGCCAGCAGCTTAGGGCGGGGACAAGAGACCCAGTACTTC
CASSLGRGQETQYF
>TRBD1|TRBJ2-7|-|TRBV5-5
TGTGCCAGCAGCCCAGACCAGGGGGCCCACGAGCAGTACTTC
CASSPDQGAHEQYF
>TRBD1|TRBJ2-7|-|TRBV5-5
TGTGCCAGCAGCTCCACCGGGACAGGGGATAGGGAGCAGTACTTC
CASSSTGTGDREQYF
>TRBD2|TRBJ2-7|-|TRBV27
TGTGCCAGCAGTTTAATCGCGGGAGGAGTGAGCGAGCAGTACTTC
CASSLIAGGVSEQYF
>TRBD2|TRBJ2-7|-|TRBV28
TGTGCCAGCAGTTTTCGGGCAGGGTCGGGAGGCGAGCAGTACTTC
CASSFRAGSGGEQYF
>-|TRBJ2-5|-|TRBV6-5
TGTGCCAGCAGTTACTCCGGCCGGGGCTATGGAGAGACCCAGTACTTC
CASSYSGRGYGETQYF
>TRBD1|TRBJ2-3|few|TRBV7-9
TGTGCCAGCAGGACCGGGACAGGGAAGCCTAGCATAGATACGCAGTATTTT
CASRTGTGKPSIDTQYF
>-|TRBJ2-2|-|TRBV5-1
TGCGCCAGCAGCTCGAACACCGGGGAGCTGTTTTTT
CASSSNTGELFF
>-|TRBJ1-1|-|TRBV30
TGTGCCTGGAGTTACGAGGGCACTGAAGCTTTCTTT
CAWSYEGTEAFF
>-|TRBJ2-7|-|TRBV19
TGTGCCACAAAAAGGGGCTACGAGCAGTACTTC
CATKRGYEQYF
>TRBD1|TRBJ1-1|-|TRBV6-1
TGTGCCAGCAGACGAGGGGGCCTTGAAGCTTTCTTT
CASRRGGLEAFF
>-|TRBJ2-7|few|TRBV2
TGTGCCAGCAAAATAGGACCAGAGGCCCCTCCGTACTTC
CASKIGPEAPPYF
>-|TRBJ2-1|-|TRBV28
TGTGCCAGCAGTTTGCAGGGGAAGCAGTTCTTC
CASSLQGKQFF
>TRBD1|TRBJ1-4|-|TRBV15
TGTGCCACCAGCAGAGGAAATCAGGGACAGACTAATGAAAAACTGTTTTTT
CATSRGNQGQTNEKLFF
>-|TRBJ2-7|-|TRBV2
TGTGCCAGCAGTGAATGGGCGGGGCGGGATAACGAGCAGTACTTC
CASSEWAGRDNEQYF
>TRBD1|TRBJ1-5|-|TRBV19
TGTGCCAGTAACTCAAGAAGGGACAGCAACAATCAGCCCCAGCATTTT
CASNSRRDSNNQPQHF
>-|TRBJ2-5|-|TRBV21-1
TGTGCCAGCAGCAAAGAAGTCAGGGGCAAAGAGACCCAGTACTTC
CASSKEVRGKETQYF
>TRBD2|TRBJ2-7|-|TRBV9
TGTGCCAGCAGCCTCGGGACTAGCGGGATTTACGAGCAGTACTTC
CASSLGTSGIYEQYF
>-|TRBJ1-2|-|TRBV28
TGTGCCAGCACCCAACCCGACAGATTCTATGGCTACACCTTC
CASTQPDRFYGYTF
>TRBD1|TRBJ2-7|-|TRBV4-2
TGTGCCAGCAGCCAAGATGGCCCGACAGGGAGCTCCTACGAGCAGTACTTC
CASSQDGPTGSSYEQYF